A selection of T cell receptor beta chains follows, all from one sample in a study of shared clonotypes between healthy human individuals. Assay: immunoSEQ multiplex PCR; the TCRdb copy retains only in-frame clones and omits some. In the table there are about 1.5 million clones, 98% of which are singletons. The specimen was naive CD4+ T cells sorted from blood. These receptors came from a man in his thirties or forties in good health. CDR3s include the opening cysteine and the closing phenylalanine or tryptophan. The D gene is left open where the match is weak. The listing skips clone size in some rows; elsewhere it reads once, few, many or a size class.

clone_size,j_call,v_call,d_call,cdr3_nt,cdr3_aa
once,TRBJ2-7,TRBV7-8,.,TGTGCCAGCAGCTTCGGGACACGTCTCCTACGGAGCTCCTACGAGCAGTACTTC,CASSFGTRLLRSSYEQYF
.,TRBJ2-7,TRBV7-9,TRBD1,TGTGCCAGCAGCTGGGGACAGGGGGCGCCCGAGCAGTACTTC,CASSWGQGAPEQYF
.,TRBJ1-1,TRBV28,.,TGTGCCAGCAGCACTCCCCCTATTGGTAGGGAGGCTTTCTTT,CASSTPPIGREAFF
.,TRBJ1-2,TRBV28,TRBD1,TGTGCCAGCAGTTCCATAACAGGGGGCTATGGCTACACCTTC,CASSSITGGYGYTF
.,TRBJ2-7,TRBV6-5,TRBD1,TGTGCCAGCAGTACACCGGGACAGGTGGTGGGGGAGCAGTACTTC,CASSTPGQVVGEQYF
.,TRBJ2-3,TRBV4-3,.,TGCGCCAGCAGCAACCAACTAGCAGATACGCAGTATTTT,CASSNQLADTQYF
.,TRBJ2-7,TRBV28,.,TGTGCCAGCAGCGCGACAGGCTACGAGCAGTACTTC,CASSATGYEQYF
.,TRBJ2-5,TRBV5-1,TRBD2,TGCGCCAGCAGGGAGGGGCATATAGCGGGAGGGGAAGAGACCCAGTACTTC,CASREGHIAGGEETQYF
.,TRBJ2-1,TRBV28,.,TGTGCCAGCAAAGGCGGCGGAATTCATGAGCAGTTCTTC,CASKGGGIHEQFF
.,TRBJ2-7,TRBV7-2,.,TGTGCCAGCAGCCGCAGTGGATACGAGCAGTACTTC,CASSRSGYEQYF
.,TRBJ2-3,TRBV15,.,TGTGCCACCAGCAGTCCCTCGGGAGAACTTAGCACAGATACGCAGTATTTT,CATSSPSGELSTDTQYF
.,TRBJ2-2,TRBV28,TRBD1,TGTGCCAGCAGTGCCGGGACAGGGGGCTCCGGGGAGCTGTTTTTT,CASSAGTGGSGELFF
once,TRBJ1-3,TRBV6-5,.,TGTGCCAGCAGTAGCACCCGGGGGTCTGGAAACACCATATATTTT,CASSSTRGSGNTIYF
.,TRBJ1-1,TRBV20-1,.,TGCAGTGCTAGAGCGAACACTGAAGCTTTCTTT,CSARANTEAFF
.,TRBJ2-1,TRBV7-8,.,TGTGCCAGCAGCTTAGCTGTCTCTCGCTACAATGAGCAGTTCTTC,CASSLAVSRYNEQFF
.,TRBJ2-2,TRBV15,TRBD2,TGTGCCACCAGCAGAGATAGCGGGAGCCCCACCGGGGAGCTGTTTTTT,CATSRDSGSPTGELFF
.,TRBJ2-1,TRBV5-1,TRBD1,TGCGCCAGCAGCTTGTCCGGGACAGTCTACAATGAGCAGTTCTTC,CASSLSGTVYNEQFF
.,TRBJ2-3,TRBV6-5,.,TGTGCCAGCAGTTACGGCGGGAAAGGCACAGATACGCAGTATTTT,CASSYGGKGTDTQYF
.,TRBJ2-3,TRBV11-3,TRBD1,TGTGCCAGCAGCATGGGACAGACCTCCGAAGATACGCAGTATTTT,CASSMGQTSEDTQYF
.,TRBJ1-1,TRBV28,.,TGTGCCAGCAGCCTAGGACAACCACCAAAGGCTTTCTTT,CASSLGQPPKAFF